The 14 T cell receptor beta chains below were found in one sample sequenced in a study of blood T cell repertoires in COVID-19. The assay was immunoSEQ multiplex PCR, and TCRdb's table has in-frame clones only and misses some. This sample has roughly 87,000 clones, with about four fifths found just once. Sequences were obtained from peripheral blood. All receptors derive from a woman in her 70s with acute or convalescent COVID-19.

The chain employs TRBV27 and TRBJ1-1, with D hard to call. CDR3 size: 14 residues. Per germline, CDR1 MNHEY and CDR2 SMNVEV (reference sequence). V gave up 5 bases and J gave up 11 bases, with 21 bases separating them. The CDR3: CASSPLPPLTVAFF. The DNA of the CDR3 is TGTGCCAGCAGTCCTCTCCCCCCCCTAACGGTGGCTTTCTTT.

The chain is built from TRBV2 and TRBJ2-3; D gene unclear. The germline V gene encodes CDR1 SNHLY and CDR2 FYNNEI. The CDR3 runs 11 residues. The V end lost 4 bases, the J end lost 3 bases, and 2 bases lay between the germline ends. CDR3 loop: CASSATDTQYF. The CDR3 DNA sequence: TGTGCCAGCAGTGCTACAGATACGCAGTATTTT.

The chain employs TRBV18 and TRBJ1-1; no clear D. Deletions cut 5 bases from V and 1 base from J, with 11 bases between. CDR3 length: 14 amino acids. Germline V gives CDR1 KGHSH, CDR2 LQKENI. CDR3 region: CASSDKTENTEAFF. In nucleotides, the CDR3 is TGTGCCAGCTCAGACAAAACGGAGAACACTGAAGCTTTCTTT.

The chain recombines TRBV9 with TRBJ1-1; a possible D gene is TRBD1 (6 bases). CDR1 and CDR2 from the germline V gene are SGDLS and YYNGEE. The V end lost 2 bases, the J end lost 1 base, and 12 bases lay between the germline ends. The CDR3 extends over 15 amino acids. The CDR3 protein is CASSVTGRGNTEAFF. The CDR3 DNA reads TGTGCCAGCAGCGTTACAGGGAGAGGGAACACTGAAGCTTTCTTT.

The chain is built from TRBV15 and TRBJ1-5; D unclear. Between the trimmed V and J ends, which lost 1 base and 5 bases, there was a span of 12 bases. Germline V lookup: CDR1 LNHNV, CDR2 YYDKDF (reference sequence). The CDR3 is 15 amino acids. Here the CDR3 reads CATSRGGMEHQPQHF. DNA of the CDR3: TGTGCCACCAGCAGAGGAGGGATGGAGCATCAGCCCCAGCATTTT.

The V gene is TRBV28, the J gene TRBJ1-5, with no clear D. Germline CDR1 and CDR2: MDHEN and SYDVKM. This CDR3 contains 13 residues. The ends were cut back, 8 bases at V and 1 base at J, with 9 bases in the middle. The CDR3 here is CASFGGSNQPQHF. The CDR3 DNA reads TGTGCCAGCTTTGGCGGGAGCAATCAGCCCCAGCATTTT.

The chain recombines TRBV28 with TRBJ1-1; TRBD1 might be the D (6 bases). Deletions cut 7 bases from V and 5 bases from J, with 20 bases between. This CDR3 spans 15 amino acids. Germline loops: CDR1 MDHEN, CDR2 SYDVKM. DNA for the CDR3: TGTGCCAGCATTCGTCTTGGGGGGGGCAGGACTGAAGCTTTCTTT. Residues: CASIRLGGGRTEAFF. Combining the CDR3 with reference TRBV28 and TRBJ1-1 gives the whole variable domain DVKVTQSSRYLVKRTGEKVFLECVQDMDHENMFWYRQDPGLGLRLIYFSYDVKMKEKGDIPEGYSVSREKKERFSLILESASTNQTSMYLCASIRLGGGRTEAFFGQGTRLTVV.

V usage is TRBV11-3 and J usage is TRBJ1-3, with TRBD1 as a possible D gene (5 bases). This CDR3 contains 15 residues. V lost 4 bases to trimming and J lost 2 bases, with 12 bases between them. Germline loops: CDR1 SGHNT, CDR2 YENEEA. The CDR3 nucleotides are TGTGCCAGCAGCTCCCTCCAGGGTACTGGAAACACCATATATTTT. This encodes CASSSLQGTGNTIYF.

The chain joins TRBV18 to TRBJ1-6; tentative D call: TRBD1 (6 bases). V lost 3 bases, J lost 8 bases, and 11 bases lay in between. In germline, CDR1 is KGHSH, CDR2 LQKENI. The CDR3 has 14 amino acids. The CDR3 protein is CASSPNRDYSPLHF. DNA of the CDR3: TGTGCCAGCTCACCTAACAGGGATTATTCACCCCTCCACTTT.

The chain recombines TRBV6-5 with TRBJ1-2; TRBD1 is a possible D gene (6 bases). V was pared by 8 bases and J by 0 bases, with 13 bases between. The CDR3 consists of 14 residues. Germline V gives CDR1 MNHEY, CDR2 SVGAGI. This CDR3 is CASRTEPTNYGYTF. The CDR3 nucleotides read TGTGCCAGCCGGACAGAACCGACTAACTATGGCTACACCTTC.

V gene TRBV29-1 combines with J gene TRBJ2-5, with TRBD1 as a possible D gene (6 bases). The CDR3 runs 14 residues. The germline CDR1 and CDR2 sequences are SQVTM and ANQGSEA. The V end lost 7 bases, the J end lost 4 bases, and 19 bases lay between the germline ends. Here the CDR3 reads CSAPGQGFRETQYF. CDR3 nucleotides: TGCAGCGCCCCCGGTCAGGGGTTTCGAGAGACCCAGTACTTC.

This rearrangement joins TRBV12-3 or TRBV12-4 to TRBJ1-2, with D uncertain. Trimming took off 3 bases at V and 4 bases at J, with 9 bases between the two ends. This CDR3 comprises 13 residues. In DNA form, the CDR3 reads TGTGCCAGCAGTTTGACACCGGTCTATGGCTACACCTTC. Amino acid sequence: CASSLTPVYGYTF.

The chain uses TRBV28 and TRBJ1-2, with 8 bases aligning to TRBD1. This CDR3 is 16 amino acids long. V lost 3 bases and J lost 4; bases outside the gene matches: 10. Germline CDR1 reads MDHEN; CDR2 reads SYDVKM. CDR3 amino acids: CASSFPPGRGLYGYTF. Written as DNA, the CDR3 is TGTGCCAGCAGTTTCCCCCCTGGCAGGGGGCTCTATGGCTACACCTTC.

DNA of the CDR3: TGTGCCAGTAGTCAAATCACAGGAAACTATGGCTACACCTTC. It specifies CASSQITGNYGYTF. The chain has TRBV19 and TRBJ1-2, with D possibly TRBD1 on 5 matching bases. The CDR3 spans 14 residues. V lost 5 bases and J lost 2, with 12 bases in between. Germline V gene lookup returns CDR1 LNHDA and CDR2 SQIVND (reference sequence).